Below are 16 T cell receptor beta chains sequenced from a single sample in a study of identical twins (TCRdb year 2016). The protocol used for the library was 5' RACE. This sample was sequenced with an Illumina HiSeq 2000. TCRdb cleaned the public reads at Q25 with fastp, built clones with MiXCR and kept in-frame beta chains. Merged by CDR3 protein, the rows form single entries marked with the most common genes and DNA. The sample table holds roughly 280,000 distinct CDR3 sequences, of which roughly 10% were seen once. Clones ranked in the top ten supply roughly 7% of the sample. The same data also went into a second study, on yellow fever vaccine responses in identical twins.

The specimen was CD8+ T cells sorted from blood. The receptors come from a woman under 30 in good health.

The chain uses TRBV20-1 and TRBJ1-6; 9 bases map to TRBD1. J lost 9 bases, V lost 3 bases, and 9 bases had no gene match. CDR1 is DFQATT and CDR2 is SNEGSKA in the germline V gene (reference sequence). The length of the CDR3 is 15 residues. CDR3 loop: CSASTRDREGSPLHF. In DNA, the CDR3 is TGCAGTGCTAGTACCCGGGACAGGGAGGGTTCACCCCTCCACTTT.

In this sample, this clonotype turned up many times. The V call is TRBV4-2, the J call TRBJ2-5; 15 bases line up with TRBD2. V lost 0 bases, J lost 4 bases, and 9 bases stayed unmatched. CDR1 and CDR2 (germline): LGHNA, YNFKEQ. The CDR3 has 19 residues. This CDR3 reads CASSQDPGLAGGPRETQYF. DNA for the CDR3: TGTGCCAGCAGCCAAGATCCAGGACTAGCGGGGGGGCCGAGAGAGACCCAGTACTTC.

This chain joins TRBV7-9 and TRBJ2-3; D is perhaps TRBD1 or TRBD2 (5 bases each). Per the germline V gene, CDR1 is SEHNR and CDR2 is FQNEAQ (reference sequence). The CDR3 consists of 11 residues. Trimming removed 11 bases at V and 2 bases at J, with 8 bases between. CDR3 nucleotide sequence: TGTGCCTGGGGGAACACAGATACGCAGTATTTT. Protein product: CAWGNTDTQYF.

This clonotype occurred a few times. The chain recombines TRBV7-9 with TRBJ1-2; D uncertain. Germline values: CDR1 SEHNR, CDR2 FQNEAQ (reference sequence). The CDR3 has 15 amino acids. V was clipped by 7 bases and J by 4 bases, with 19 bases between them. This chain's CDR3 is CASTQTEPTVYGYTF. CDR3 coding DNA: TGTGCCAGCACCCAGACCGAGCCCACGGTCTATGGCTACACCTTC.

The rearrangement links TRBV7-2 to TRBJ2-5, with D perhaps matching TRBD2 (6 bases). V was pared by 3 bases and J by 5 bases, with 13 bases between. Germline CDR1 and CDR2: SGHTA and FQGNSA. The CDR3 is 14 amino acids. Written as DNA, the CDR3 is TGTGCCAGCAGCTTCTGGCAGGCGGGGGAGACCCAGTACTTC. This sequence encodes CASSFWQAGETQYF.

This clonotype was detected a few times. The chain is built from TRBV7-2 and TRBJ1-2, with 9 positions matching TRBD1. Per germline, CDR1 SGHTA and CDR2 FQGNSA. The V gene end was trimmed by 5 bases and the J gene end by 5 bases; junction bases not matched to a gene: 6. The CDR3 extends over 14 amino acids. CDR3 DNA sequence: TGTGCCAGCAGCCAGGGACAGGGCGGGTATGGCTACACCTTC. Amino acid sequence: CASSQGQGGYGYTF. Full variable domain (missing parts from reference TRBV7-2 and TRBJ1-2): GAGVSQSPSNKVTEKGKDVELRCDPISGHTALYWYRQSLGQGLEFLIYFQGNSAPDKSGLPSDRFSAERTGGSVSTLTIQRTQQEDSAVYLCASSQGQGGYGYTFGSGTRLTVV.

This clonotype has just a few counts. The V gene is TRBV21-1, the J gene TRBJ1-1; the table calls TRBD1, which could not be checked here. TRBV21-1 is a known pseudogene. The CDR3 has 17 amino acids. Here the CDR3 DNA reads TGTGCCAGCAGCAAAGAGGGGGCGCCGGGGAGTGACACTGAAGCTTTCTTT. This translates into CASSKEGAPGSDTEAFF.

The chain joins TRBV4-3 to TRBJ1-1; the D gene is possibly TRBD1 (5 bases). This CDR3 is 15 amino acids long. V was clipped by 0 bases and J by 1 base, with 9 bases between them. Germline assignment: CDR1 LGHNA and CDR2 YSLEER. The CDR3 here is CASSQDVTENTEAFF. Here the CDR3 DNA reads TGCGCCAGCAGCCAAGACGTGACAGAGAACACTGAAGCTTTCTTT.

This clonotype occurred a few times. V and J are TRBV7-6 and TRBJ2-7; TRBD1 aligns across 8 bases. Germline values: CDR1 SGHVS, CDR2 FNYEAQ. This CDR3 contains 15 residues. J gave up 2 bases and V 1 base, and 4 bases lay outside the gene matches. The CDR3: CASSLDGTGTYEQYF. The CDR3 nucleotides are TGTGCCAGCAGCTTAGACGGGACAGGCACCTACGAGCAGTACTTC.

This clonotype was counted only a few times. This chain joins TRBV7-3 and TRBJ2-7, with TRBD2 identical over 8 bases. The trim removed 5 bases at V and 3 bases at J, leaving 9 bases unmatched. The CDR3 totals 15 residues. Germline V gene lookup returns CDR1 SGHTA and CDR2 FQGTGA. This CDR3 reads CASSPGGAGDYEQYF. The CDR3, as DNA: TGTGCCAGCAGCCCCGGGGGGGCCGGGGACTACGAGCAGTACTTC.

The rearrangement uses TRBV20-1 and TRBJ2-7, with D tentatively TRBD1 or TRBD2 (6 bases each). Between the trimmed V and J ends, which lost 3 bases and 0 bases, there was a span of 15 bases. The length of the CDR3 is 15 residues. Germline loops: CDR1 DFQATT, CDR2 SNEGSKA (reference sequence). In nucleotides, the CDR3 is TGCAGTGCTAGTACCGGGGGCGCGAGCTCCTACGAGCAGTACTTC. Its protein is CSASTGGASSYEQYF.

The genes are TRBV15 and TRBJ1-5, with 10 nucleotides matching TRBD1. V was clipped by 5 bases and J by 6 bases; unmatched bases: 1. This CDR3 comprises 13 residues. CDR1 is LNHNV, CDR2 YYDKDF, per germline (reference sequence). In DNA form, the CDR3 reads TGTGCCACCAGCTGGGACAGGGGTCAGCCCCAGCATTTT. This gives the protein CATSWDRGQPQHF.

V is TRBV7-8 and J is TRBJ2-7, with D uncertain. The CDR3 spans 14 residues. The ends were cut back, 1 base at V and 2 bases at J, with 9 bases in the middle. CDR1 is SGHVS and CDR2 is FQNEAQ in the germline V gene. The CDR3 nucleotides are TGTGCCAGCAGCTTAGTCGGCCTCGCCTACGAGCAGTACTTC. As protein: CASSLVGLAYEQYF.

This clonotype was seen at least ten times. The chain links TRBV28 to TRBJ2-1; 8 bases line up with TRBD2. Germline V CDR1 and CDR2: MDHEN, SYDVKM. With 5 bases clipped from V and 0 bases from J, the junction kept 9 bases outside the gene matches. The CDR3 is 17 amino acids. The CDR3 DNA follows: TGTGCCAGCAGTATCCAGCGGGAGAGGAGCTCCTACAATGAGCAGTTCTTC. It is translated as CASSIQRERSSYNEQFF.

This clonotype was detected only a few times. V usage is TRBV20-1 and J usage is TRBJ2-2; D assignment may be TRBD1 or TRBD2 (5 bases each). The CDR3 is made up of 14 amino acids. CDR1 and CDR2 (germline): DFQATT, SNEGSKA (reference sequence). The V end was cut by 0 bases, the J end by 6 bases, with 11 bases between. CDR3 residues: CSARDQGAAGELFF. The CDR3 bases are TGCAGTGCTAGAGATCAGGGAGCGGCCGGGGAGCTGTTTTTT.

This clonotype was detected a few times. The chain has TRBV9 and TRBJ2-1; TRBD2 agrees at 7 bases. The V gene end was trimmed by 3 bases and the J gene end by 8 bases; junction bases not matched to a gene: 5. This CDR3 is built from 13 residues. The germline CDR1 and CDR2 sequences are SGDLS and YYNGEE. The CDR3 reads CASSEEGGDEQFF. CDR3 bases: TGTGCCAGCAGCGAGGAGGGAGGGGATGAGCAGTTCTTC.